Below are 12 T cell receptor beta chains sequenced from a single sample in a study of Ad26.COV2.S vaccination and SARS-CoV-2 variants. The method was immunoSEQ multiplex PCR; TCRdb's version includes in-frame clones alone and lacks a portion of them. This sample has roughly 300,000 clones, with less than 90% found just once. Indicated treatment: 19 received Ad26.COV2.S at low or high dose, single or two shots; about five received placebo; per-sample allocation not given. Sampling occurred on day 63 after the first vaccine or placebo injection. The sample in question was peripheral blood, obtained in a trial of Ad26.COV2.S vaccine versus placebo. The receptor set was obtained from a person between 18 and 60 years old who received the Ad26.COV2.S COVID-19 vaccine or a placebo.

This clone has just a few counts. The chain employs TRBV2 and TRBJ2-3; 7 positions agree with TRBD2. Germline assignment: CDR1 SNHLY and CDR2 FYNNEI. CDR3 size: 14 residues. V lost 6 bases to trimming and J lost 2 bases; unmatched junction nucleotides: 5. The CDR3 coding sequence is TGTGCCAGCAGAGACTGGGACTACACAGATACGCAGTATTTT. Protein product: CASRDWDYTDTQYF.

The gene calls are TRBV11-2 and TRBJ2-7; D is unclear. The V and J ends lost 1 base and 6 bases respectively, with 13 bases between them. The CDR3 is 14 amino acids. CDR1 SGHAT and CDR2 FQNNGV come from the germline V gene. CDR3 region: CASSLASRRPEQYF. CDR3 nucleotides: TGTGCCAGCAGCTTAGCCTCCCGTCGGCCCGAGCAGTACTTC.

The chain uses TRBV28 and TRBJ2-1; TRBD2 matches 16 bases. V dropped 6 bases and J dropped 8; count of bases not matched to a gene: 7. In germline, CDR1 is MDHEN, CDR2 SYDVKM. The CDR3 loop spans 16 amino acids. CDR3 region: CASRTPGLAGGHEQFF. CDR3 DNA: TGTGCCAGCAGGACACCGGGACTAGCGGGAGGGCATGAGCAGTTCTTC.

This clone has only one observation. The rearrangement links TRBV28 to TRBJ2-7; TRBD1 matches 12 bases. The germline CDR1 and CDR2 sequences are MDHEN and SYDVKM. With V trimmed by 8 bases and J by 3 bases, 8 bases remained unmatched. The CDR3 runs to 15 residues. CDR3 in DNA: TGTGCCAGCGGATCAGGGACAGGGGGCCGCTACGAGCAGTACTTC. This sequence encodes CASGSGTGGRYEQYF.

The chain couples TRBV3-1 (or the pseudogene TRBV3-2) to TRBJ1-4; D is unresolved. Between the trimmed V and J ends, which lost 5 bases and 7 bases, there was a span of 8 bases. The CDR3 length is 12 residues. CDR1 LGHDT and CDR2 YNNKEL come from the germline V gene (reference sequence). Here the CDR3 DNA reads TGTGCCAGCAGCGTCTATGGTGAAAAACTGTTTTTT. Translated: CASSVYGEKLFF.

The chain links TRBV6-4 to TRBJ2-3; D gene ambiguous. CDR1 MRHNA and CDR2 SNTAGT come from the germline V gene. This CDR3 region has 14 residues. V lost 0 bases and J 0 bases, leaving 4 bases between the germline ends. The CDR3 coding sequence is TGTGCCAGCAGTGACTCGTGGAGCACAGATACGCAGTATTTT. Translating gives CASSDSWSTDTQYF.

This clone was counted between two and nine times. CDR3 bases: TGTGCCAGCAGCCCGGACGCAGACTATGGCTACACCTTC. It yields the protein CASSPDADYGYTF. J is TRBJ1-2 and V is TRBV9; D call uncertain. CDR1 and CDR2 (germline): SGDLS, YYNGEE. CDR3 length equals 13 residues. V gave up 4 bases and J gave up 3 bases, with 10 bases separating them.

The chain uses TRBV15 and TRBJ1-6, with 8 bases lining up with TRBD1. The CDR3 covers 14 residues. V gave up 1 base and J gave up 8 bases; unmatched junction bases: 1. CDR1 and CDR2 (germline): LNHNV, YYDKDF (reference sequence). CDR3 residues: CATSRGTGHSPLHF. The CDR3 DNA reads TGTGCCACCAGCAGAGGGACAGGGCATTCACCCCTCCACTTT.

The chain combines TRBV5-4 with TRBJ2-7; D is perhaps TRBD2 (6 bases). The germline gives CDR1 SGHNT, CDR2 YYREEE (reference sequence). The CDR3 runs 15 residues. V was clipped by 0 bases and J by 5 bases, with 15 bases between them. CDR3 protein: CASSLAGGRENEQYF. The DNA of the CDR3 is TGTGCCAGCAGCTTGGCCGGGGGACGGGAGAACGAGCAGTACTTC.

This chain connects TRBV7-5 to TRBJ2-1. TRBV7-5 is shown as a pseudogene. The CDR3 length is 19 residues. The CDR3 DNA reads TGTGCCAGAAGCTACCCAGGGAAGGGACCCCAGGTCGCTAGGGATGAGCAGTTCTTC. It yields the protein CARSYPGKGPQVARDEQFF.

CDR3 DNA: TGTGCCAGCAGCTCCTCCTTGAGAGCGGGGACAGATACGCAGTATTTT. It codes for CASSSSLRAGTDTQYF. This rearrangement joins TRBV5-5 to TRBJ2-3; 7 positions match TRBD2. The V segment lost 3 bases and the J segment 3 bases; nucleotides outside the gene matches: 10. The CDR3 consists of 16 residues. Germline assignment: CDR1 SGHKS and CDR2 YYEKEE (reference sequence). Together with reference TRBV5-5 and TRBJ2-3, the CDR3 gives the full variable domain: DAGVTQSPTHLIKTRGQQVTLRCSPISGHKSVSWYQQVLGQGPQFIFQYYEKEERGRGNFPDRFSARQFPNYSSELNVNALLLGDSALYLCASSSSLRAGTDTQYFGPGTRLTVL.

The sample holds one count of this clone. This sequence joins TRBV7-9 and TRBJ2-3; D uncertain. There are 17 residues in the CDR3. Germline V gene data show CDR1 as SEHNR and CDR2 as FQNEAQ (reference sequence). Trimming removed 4 bases from V and 3 bases from J, with 20 bases in between. This CDR3 reads CASSSPNMVAGTDTQYF. The DNA of the CDR3 is TGTGCCAGCAGCTCCCCAAACATGGTCGCCGGGACAGATACGCAGTATTTT.